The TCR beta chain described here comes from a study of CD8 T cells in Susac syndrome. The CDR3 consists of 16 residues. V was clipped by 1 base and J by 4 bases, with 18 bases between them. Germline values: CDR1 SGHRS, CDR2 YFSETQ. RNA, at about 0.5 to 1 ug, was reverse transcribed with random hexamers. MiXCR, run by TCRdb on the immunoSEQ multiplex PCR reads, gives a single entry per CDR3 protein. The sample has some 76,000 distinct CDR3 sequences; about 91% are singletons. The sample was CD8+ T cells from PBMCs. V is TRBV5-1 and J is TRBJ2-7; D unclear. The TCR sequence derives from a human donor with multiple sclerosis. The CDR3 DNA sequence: TGCGCCAGCAGCTTGTCTTCTGGGGTTTCGATATACGAGCAGTACTTC. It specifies CASSLSSGVSIYEQYF.